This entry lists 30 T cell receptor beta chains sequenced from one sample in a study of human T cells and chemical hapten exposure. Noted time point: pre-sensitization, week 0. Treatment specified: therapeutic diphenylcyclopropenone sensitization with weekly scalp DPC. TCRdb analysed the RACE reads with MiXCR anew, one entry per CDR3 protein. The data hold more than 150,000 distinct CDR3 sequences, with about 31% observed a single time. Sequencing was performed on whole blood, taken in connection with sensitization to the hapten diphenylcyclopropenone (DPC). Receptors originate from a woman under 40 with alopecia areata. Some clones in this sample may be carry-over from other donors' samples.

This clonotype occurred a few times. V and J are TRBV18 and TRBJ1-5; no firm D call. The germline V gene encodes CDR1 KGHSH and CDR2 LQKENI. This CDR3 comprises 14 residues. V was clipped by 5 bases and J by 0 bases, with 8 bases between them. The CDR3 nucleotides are TGTGCCAGCTCATCCCAGAATAGCAATCAGCCCCAGCATTTT. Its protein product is CASSSQNSNQPQHF.

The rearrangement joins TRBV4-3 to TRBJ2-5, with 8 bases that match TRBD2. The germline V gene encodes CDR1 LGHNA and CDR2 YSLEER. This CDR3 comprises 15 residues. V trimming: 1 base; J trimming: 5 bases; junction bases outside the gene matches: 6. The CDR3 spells CASSQVGRAGETQYF. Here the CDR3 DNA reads TGCGCCAGCAGCCAAGTCGGGAGGGCCGGGGAGACCCAGTACTTC.

The CDR3 DNA sequence: TGTGCCAGCAGCTTAGGCGGGGGGGCCGGTGGTGAGCAGTTCTTC. Its translation: CASSLGGGAGGEQFF. The chain recombines TRBV7-2 with TRBJ2-1; 9 positions agree with TRBD2. Germline assignment: CDR1 SGHTA and CDR2 FQGNSA. The CDR3 has 15 residues. Trimming cost V 1 base and J 9 bases; bases outside gene matches: 7. Full variable domain (remainder filled in from reference TRBV7-2 and TRBJ2-1): GAGVSQSPSNKVTEKGKDVELRCDPISGHTALYWYRQSLGQGLEFLIYFQGNSAPDKSGLPSDRFSAERTGGSVSTLTIQRTQQEDSAVYLCASSLGGGAGGEQFFGPGTRLTVL.

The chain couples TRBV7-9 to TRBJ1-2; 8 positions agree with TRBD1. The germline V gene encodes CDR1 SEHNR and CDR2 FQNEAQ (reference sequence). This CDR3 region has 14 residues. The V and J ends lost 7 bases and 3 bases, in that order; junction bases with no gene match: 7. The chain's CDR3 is CASNSGQGDYGYTF. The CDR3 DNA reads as TGTGCCAGCAATTCCGGACAGGGTGACTATGGCTACACCTTC.

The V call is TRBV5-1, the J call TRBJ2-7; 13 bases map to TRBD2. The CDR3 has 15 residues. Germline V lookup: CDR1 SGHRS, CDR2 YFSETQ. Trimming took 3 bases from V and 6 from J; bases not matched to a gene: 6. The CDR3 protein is CASSSGTSGNLEQYF. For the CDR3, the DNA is TGCGCCAGCAGCTCCGGGACTAGCGGGAACCTCGAGCAGTACTTC.

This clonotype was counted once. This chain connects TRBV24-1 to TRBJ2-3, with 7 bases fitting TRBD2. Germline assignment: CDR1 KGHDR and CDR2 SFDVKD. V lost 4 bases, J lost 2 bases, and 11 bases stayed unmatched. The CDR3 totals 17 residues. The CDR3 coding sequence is TGTGCCACCAGTGAGAGAACCGGACTAGTCGACACAGATACGCAGTATTTT. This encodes CATSERTGLVDTDTQYF.

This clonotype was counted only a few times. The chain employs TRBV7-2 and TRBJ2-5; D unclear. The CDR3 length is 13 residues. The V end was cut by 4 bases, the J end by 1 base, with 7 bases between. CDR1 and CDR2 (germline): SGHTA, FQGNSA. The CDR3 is CASSSYTQETQYF. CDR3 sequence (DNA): TGTGCCAGCAGCTCCTACACCCAAGAGACCCAGTACTTC. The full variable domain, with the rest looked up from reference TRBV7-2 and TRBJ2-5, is GAGVSQSPSNKVTEKGKDVELRCDPISGHTALYWYRQSLGQGLEFLIYFQGNSAPDKSGLPSDRFSAERTGGSVSTLTIQRTQQEDSAVYLCASSSYTQETQYFGPGTRLLVL.

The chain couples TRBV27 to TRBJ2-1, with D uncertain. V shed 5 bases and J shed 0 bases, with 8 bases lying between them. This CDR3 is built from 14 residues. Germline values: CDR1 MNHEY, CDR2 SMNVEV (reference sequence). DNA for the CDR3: TGTGCCAGCAGTGGGCTTAGCTCCTACAATGAGCAGTTCTTC. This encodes CASSGLSSYNEQFF.

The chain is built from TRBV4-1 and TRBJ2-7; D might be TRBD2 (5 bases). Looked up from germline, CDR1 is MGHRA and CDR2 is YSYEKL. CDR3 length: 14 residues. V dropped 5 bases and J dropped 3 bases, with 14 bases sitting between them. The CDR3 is CASSMEDGSYEQYF. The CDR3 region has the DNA TGCGCCAGCAGCATGGAGGACGGAAGCTACGAGCAGTACTTC.

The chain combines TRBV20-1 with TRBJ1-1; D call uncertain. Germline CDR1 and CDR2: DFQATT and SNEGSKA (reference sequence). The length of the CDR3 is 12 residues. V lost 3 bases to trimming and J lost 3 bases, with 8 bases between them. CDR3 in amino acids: CSASNWDTEAFF. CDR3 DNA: TGCAGTGCTAGTAATTGGGACACTGAAGCTTTCTTT.

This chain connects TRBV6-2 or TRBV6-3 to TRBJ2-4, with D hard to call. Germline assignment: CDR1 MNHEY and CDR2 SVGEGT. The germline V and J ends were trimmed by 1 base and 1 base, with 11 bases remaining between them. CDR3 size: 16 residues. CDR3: CASSYLGTVAKNIQYF. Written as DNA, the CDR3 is TGTGCCAGCAGTTACTTGGGCACCGTTGCCAAAAACATTCAGTACTTC.

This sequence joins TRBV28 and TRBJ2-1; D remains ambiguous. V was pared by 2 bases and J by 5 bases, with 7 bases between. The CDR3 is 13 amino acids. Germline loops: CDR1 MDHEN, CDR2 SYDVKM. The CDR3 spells CASSLDTDNEQFF. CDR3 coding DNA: TGTGCCAGCAGTTTAGACACGGACAATGAGCAGTTCTTC.

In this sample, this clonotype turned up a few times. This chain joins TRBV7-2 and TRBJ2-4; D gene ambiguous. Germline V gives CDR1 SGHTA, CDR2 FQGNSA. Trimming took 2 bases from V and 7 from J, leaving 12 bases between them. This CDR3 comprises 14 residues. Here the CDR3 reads CASSLSQDRNIQYF. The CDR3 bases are TGTGCCAGCAGCTTATCCCAGGATAGGAACATTCAGTACTTC.

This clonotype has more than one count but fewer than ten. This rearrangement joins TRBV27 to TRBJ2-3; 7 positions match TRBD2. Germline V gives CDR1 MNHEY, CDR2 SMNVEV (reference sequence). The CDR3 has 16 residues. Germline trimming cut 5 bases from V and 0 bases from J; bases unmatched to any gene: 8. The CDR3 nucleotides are TGTGCCAGCAGTCCCTCGACTAGCTGGAGCACAGATACGCAGTATTTT. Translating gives CASSPSTSWSTDTQYF.

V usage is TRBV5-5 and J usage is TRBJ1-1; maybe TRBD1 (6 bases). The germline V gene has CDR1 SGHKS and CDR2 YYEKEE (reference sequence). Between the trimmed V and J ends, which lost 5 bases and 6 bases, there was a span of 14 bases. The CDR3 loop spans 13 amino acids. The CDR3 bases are TGTGCCAGCAGTCGAGAATACAGGGCTGAAGCTTTCTTT. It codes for CASSREYRAEAFF.

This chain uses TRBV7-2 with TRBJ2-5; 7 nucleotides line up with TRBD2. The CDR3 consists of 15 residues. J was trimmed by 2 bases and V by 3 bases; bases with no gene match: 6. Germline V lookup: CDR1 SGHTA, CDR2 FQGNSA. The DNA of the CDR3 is TGTGCCAGCAGCTTGGGGGTAGCGGGTCAAGAGACCCAGTACTTC. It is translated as CASSLGVAGQETQYF.

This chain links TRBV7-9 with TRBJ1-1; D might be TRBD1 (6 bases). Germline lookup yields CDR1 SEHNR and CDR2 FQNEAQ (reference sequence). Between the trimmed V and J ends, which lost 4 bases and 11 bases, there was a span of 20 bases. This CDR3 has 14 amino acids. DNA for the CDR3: TGTGCCAGCAGCTCTATGAGAGGGGACACCGGGGCTTTCTTT. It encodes CASSSMRGDTGAFF.

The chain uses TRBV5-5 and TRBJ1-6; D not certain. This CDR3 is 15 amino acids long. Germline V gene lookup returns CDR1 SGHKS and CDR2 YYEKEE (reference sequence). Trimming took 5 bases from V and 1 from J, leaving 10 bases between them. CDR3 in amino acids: CASRREWSYNSPLHF. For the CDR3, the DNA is TGTGCCAGCAGGAGGGAGTGGTCCTATAATTCACCCCTCCACTTT.

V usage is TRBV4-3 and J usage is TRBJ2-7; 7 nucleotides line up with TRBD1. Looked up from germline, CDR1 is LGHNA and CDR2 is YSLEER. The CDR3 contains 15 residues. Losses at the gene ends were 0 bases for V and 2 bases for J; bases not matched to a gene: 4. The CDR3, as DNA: TGCGCCAGCAGCCAAGATTCGACAGGGCCCTACGAGCAGTACTTC. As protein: CASSQDSTGPYEQYF.

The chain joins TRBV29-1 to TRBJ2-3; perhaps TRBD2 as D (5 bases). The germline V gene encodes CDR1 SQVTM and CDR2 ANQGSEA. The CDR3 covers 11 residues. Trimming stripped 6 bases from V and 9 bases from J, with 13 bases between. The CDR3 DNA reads TGCAGCGTCCGGGAAGTGAACACGCAGTATTTT. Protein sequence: CSVREVNTQYF.

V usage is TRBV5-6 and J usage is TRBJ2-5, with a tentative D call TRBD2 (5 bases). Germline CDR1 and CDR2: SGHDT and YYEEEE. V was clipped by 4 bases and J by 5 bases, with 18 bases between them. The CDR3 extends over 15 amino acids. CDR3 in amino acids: CASSPDYLATETQYF. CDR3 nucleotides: TGTGCCAGCAGCCCCGACTACTTGGCTACGGAGACCCAGTACTTC.

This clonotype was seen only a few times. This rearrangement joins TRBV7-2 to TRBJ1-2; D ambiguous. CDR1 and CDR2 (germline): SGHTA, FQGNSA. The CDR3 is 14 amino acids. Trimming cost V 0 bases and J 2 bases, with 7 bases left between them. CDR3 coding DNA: TGTGCCAGCAGCTTAGCCGGGAACAACTATGGCTACACCTTC. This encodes CASSLAGNNYGYTF.

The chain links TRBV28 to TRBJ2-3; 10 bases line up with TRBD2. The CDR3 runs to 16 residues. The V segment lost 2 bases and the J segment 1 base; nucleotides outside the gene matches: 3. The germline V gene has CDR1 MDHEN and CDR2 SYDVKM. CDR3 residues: CASSLGTSVRTDTQYF. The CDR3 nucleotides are TGTGCCAGCAGTTTAGGGACTAGCGTACGCACAGATACGCAGTATTTT.

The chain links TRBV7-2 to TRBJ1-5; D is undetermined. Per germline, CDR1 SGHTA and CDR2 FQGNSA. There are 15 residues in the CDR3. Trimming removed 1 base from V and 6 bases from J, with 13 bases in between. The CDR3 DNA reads TGTGCCAGCAGCTTAGGGGCGTACCGGGGTCAGCCCCAGCATTTT. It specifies CASSLGAYRGQPQHF.

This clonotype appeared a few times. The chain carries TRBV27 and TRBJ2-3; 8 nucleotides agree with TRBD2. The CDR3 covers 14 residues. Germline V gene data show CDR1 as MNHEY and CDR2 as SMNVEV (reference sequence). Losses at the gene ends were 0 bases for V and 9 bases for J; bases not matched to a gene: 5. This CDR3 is CASSLSGGAVTQYF. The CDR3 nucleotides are TGTGCCAGCAGTTTATCCGGGGGGGCAGTAACGCAGTATTTT.

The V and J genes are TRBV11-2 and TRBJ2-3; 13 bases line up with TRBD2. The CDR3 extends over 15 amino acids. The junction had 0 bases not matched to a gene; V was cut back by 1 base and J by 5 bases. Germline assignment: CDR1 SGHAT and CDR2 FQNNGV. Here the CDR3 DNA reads TGTGCCAGCAGCTTAGGACTAGCGGGGGGAGATACGCAGTATTTT. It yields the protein CASSLGLAGGDTQYF. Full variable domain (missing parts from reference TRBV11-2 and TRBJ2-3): EAGVAQSPRYKIIEKRQSVAFWCNPISGHATLYWYQQILGQGPKLLIQFQNNGVVDDSQLPKDRFSAERLKGVDSTLKIQPAKLEDSAVYLCASSLGLAGGDTQYFGPGTRLTVL.

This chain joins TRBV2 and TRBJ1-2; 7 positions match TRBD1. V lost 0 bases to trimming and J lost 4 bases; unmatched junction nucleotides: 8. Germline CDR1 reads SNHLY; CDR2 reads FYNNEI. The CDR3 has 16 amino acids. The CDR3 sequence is CASSEAGTDLTYGYTF. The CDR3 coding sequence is TGTGCCAGCAGTGAAGCGGGGACAGACTTAACCTATGGCTACACCTTC.

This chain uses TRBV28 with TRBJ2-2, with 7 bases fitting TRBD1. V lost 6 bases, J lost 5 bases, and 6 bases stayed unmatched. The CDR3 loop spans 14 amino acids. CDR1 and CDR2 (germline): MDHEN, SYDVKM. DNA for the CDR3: TGTGCCAGCAGGCGACAGGGTGGAACCGGGGAGCTGTTTTTT. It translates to CASRRQGGTGELFF. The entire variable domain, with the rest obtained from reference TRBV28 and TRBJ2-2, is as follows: DVKVTQSSRYLVKRTGEKVFLECVQDMDHENMFWYRQDPGLGLRLIYFSYDVKMKEKGDIPEGYSVSREKKERFSLILESASTNQTSMYLCASRRQGGTGELFFGEGSRLTVL.

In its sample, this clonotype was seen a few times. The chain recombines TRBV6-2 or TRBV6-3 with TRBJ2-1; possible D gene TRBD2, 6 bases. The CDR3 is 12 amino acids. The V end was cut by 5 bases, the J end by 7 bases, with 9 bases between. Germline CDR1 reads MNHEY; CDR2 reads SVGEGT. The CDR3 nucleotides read TGTGCCAGCAGTAAACGGGGGAATGAGCAGTTCTTC. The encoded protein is CASSKRGNEQFF.

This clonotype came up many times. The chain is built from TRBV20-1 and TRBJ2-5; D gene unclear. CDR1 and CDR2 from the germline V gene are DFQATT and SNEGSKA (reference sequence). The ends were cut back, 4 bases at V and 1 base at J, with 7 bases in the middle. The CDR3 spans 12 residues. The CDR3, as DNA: TGCAGTGCTAACCGAGGCCAAGAGACCCAGTACTTC. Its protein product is CSANRGQETQYF.